The clone carrying this TCR beta chain has more than one count but fewer than ten. Researchers set a sequencing depth target of 1 in 200,000 to 1 in 1 million T cells. The assay was immunoSEQ multiplex PCR, and TCRdb's table has in-frame clones only and misses some. The sample lists more than 200,000 clones, around three quarters occurring once. These data belong to a study of cytotoxic CD8 clonotypes in ibrutinib-treated CLL. Looking at the study overall: Sequenced samples delivered averages of 250,000 to 300,000 productive templates and roughly 94,000 productive rearrangements.

The ends were cut back, 4 bases at V and 6 bases at J, with 13 bases in the middle. This CDR3 has 13 amino acids. CDR1 is SGHAT and CDR2 is FQNNGV in the germline V gene. The sequencing here drew on PBMCs, taken after 24 months of ibrutinib treatment. This receptor was obtained from a human donor with chronic lymphocytic leukemia. The rearrangement uses TRBV11-2 and TRBJ2-7; D gene uncertain. CDR3 loop: CASSWMTFLEQYF. The CDR3 nucleotides are TGTGCCAGCAGCTGGATGACCTTCCTCGAGCAGTACTTC.